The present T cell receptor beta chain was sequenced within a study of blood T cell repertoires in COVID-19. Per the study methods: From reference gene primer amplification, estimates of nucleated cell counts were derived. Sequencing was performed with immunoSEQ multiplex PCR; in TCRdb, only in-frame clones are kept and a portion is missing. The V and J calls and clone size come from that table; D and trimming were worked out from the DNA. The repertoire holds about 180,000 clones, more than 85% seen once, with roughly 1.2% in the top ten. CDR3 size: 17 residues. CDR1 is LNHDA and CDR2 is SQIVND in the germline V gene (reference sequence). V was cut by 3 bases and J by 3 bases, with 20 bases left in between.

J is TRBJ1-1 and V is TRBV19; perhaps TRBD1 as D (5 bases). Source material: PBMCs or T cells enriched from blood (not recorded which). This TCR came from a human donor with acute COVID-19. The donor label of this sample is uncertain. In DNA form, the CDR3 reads TGTGCCAGTAGTATTCATTGGTCGGGGGAAAGGGACACTGAAGCTTTCTTT. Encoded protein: CASSIHWSGERDTEAFF.